The clone carrying this T cell receptor (beta chain) was picked up many times. Its antigen remains unidentified. The data originate from a study of T-cell memory formation after mild COVID-19. In the study overall: TCR clusters showed largely donor specificity.

Findings of the study overall: Whereas later expanders leaned CD4+, clones contracting day 15 to 85 showed a balanced CD4/CD8 makeup.

Constant-segment primers and 5'RACE yielded cDNA libraries for TCR alpha and TCR beta, each carrying sample barcodes and UMIs. A single record per CDR3 protein comes from TCRdb applying MiXCR to the 5' RACE reads. The sample has more than 70,000 distinct CDR3 sequences; roughly 13% are singletons. Germline trimming cut 4 bases from V and 4 bases from J; bases unmatched to any gene: 10. The CDR3 runs to 15 residues. Germline V gene sequence: CDR1 SGHVS, CDR2 FNYEAQ. Source material: PBMCs or a T cell subset sorted from them (not recorded which). This chain uses TRBV7-6 with TRBJ2-7; the match to TRBD2 covers 7 bases. This clonotype originated in an adult woman who had mild COVID-19 (a few samples of this study predate the infection). Cell type and time point are not known. The chain's CDR3 is CASSSTVRAGYEQYF. Here the CDR3 DNA reads TGTGCCAGCAGCTCGACCGTCAGAGCGGGATACGAGCAGTACTTC.